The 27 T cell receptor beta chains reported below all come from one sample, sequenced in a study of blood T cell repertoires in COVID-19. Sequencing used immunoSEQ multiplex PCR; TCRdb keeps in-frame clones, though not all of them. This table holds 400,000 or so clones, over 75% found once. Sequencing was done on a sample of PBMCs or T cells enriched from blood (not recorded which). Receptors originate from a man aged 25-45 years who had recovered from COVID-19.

The CDR3 here is CASSQETSGRTTDTQYF. CDR3 coding DNA: TGTGCCAGCAGCCAAGAGACTAGCGGGAGGACCACAGATACGCAGTATTTT. V and J are TRBV4-2 and TRBJ2-3, with TRBD2 matching 13 bases. Germline lookup yields CDR1 LGHNA and CDR2 YNFKEQ. The CDR3 spans 17 residues. The J segment lost 2 bases and the V segment lost 0 bases, leaving 2 bases of the junction unmatched.

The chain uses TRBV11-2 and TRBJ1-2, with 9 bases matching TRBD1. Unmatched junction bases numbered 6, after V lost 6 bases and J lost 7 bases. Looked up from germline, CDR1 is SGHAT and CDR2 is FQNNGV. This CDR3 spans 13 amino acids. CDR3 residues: CASRSGTGIGYTF. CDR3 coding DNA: TGTGCCAGCAGGTCCGGGACAGGGATTGGCTACACCTTC.

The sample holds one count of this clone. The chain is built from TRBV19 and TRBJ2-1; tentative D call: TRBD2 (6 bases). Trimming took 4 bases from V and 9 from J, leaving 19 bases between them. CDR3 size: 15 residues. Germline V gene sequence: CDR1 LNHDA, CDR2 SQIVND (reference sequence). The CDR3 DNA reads TGTGCCAGTAGTAAGTCCGGTAACGTGGGGGGTGAGCAGTTCTTC. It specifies CASSKSGNVGGEQFF.

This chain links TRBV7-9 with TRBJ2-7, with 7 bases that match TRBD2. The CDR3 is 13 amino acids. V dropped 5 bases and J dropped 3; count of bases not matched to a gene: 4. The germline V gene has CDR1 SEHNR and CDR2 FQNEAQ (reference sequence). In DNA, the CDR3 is TGTGCCAGCAGCCGGGACTACCACTACGAGCAGTACTTC. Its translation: CASSRDYHYEQYF.

DNA of the CDR3: TGTGCCAGCAGCCGTAGGGGGGGAGGGCACACTGAAGCTTTCTTT. Its translation is CASSRRGGGHTEAFF. The V and J genes are TRBV27 and TRBJ1-1; tentative D call: TRBD1 (6 bases). V lost 6 bases and J 3 bases, leaving 17 bases between the germline ends. Germline lookup yields CDR1 MNHEY and CDR2 SMNVEV (reference sequence). This CDR3 region has 15 residues.

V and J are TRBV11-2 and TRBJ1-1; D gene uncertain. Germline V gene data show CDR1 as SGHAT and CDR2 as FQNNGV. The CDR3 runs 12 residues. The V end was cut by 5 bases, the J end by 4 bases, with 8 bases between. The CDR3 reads CASSKTGTEAFF. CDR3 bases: TGTGCCAGCAGCAAGACGGGCACTGAAGCTTTCTTT.

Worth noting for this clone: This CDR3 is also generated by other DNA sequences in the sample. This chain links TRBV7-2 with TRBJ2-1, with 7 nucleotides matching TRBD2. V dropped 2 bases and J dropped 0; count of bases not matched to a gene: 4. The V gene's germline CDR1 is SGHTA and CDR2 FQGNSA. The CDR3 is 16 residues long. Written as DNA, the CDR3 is TGTGCCAGCAGCTTATCGGGCGGGAGCTCCTACAATGAGCAGTTCTTC. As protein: CASSLSGGSSYNEQFF.

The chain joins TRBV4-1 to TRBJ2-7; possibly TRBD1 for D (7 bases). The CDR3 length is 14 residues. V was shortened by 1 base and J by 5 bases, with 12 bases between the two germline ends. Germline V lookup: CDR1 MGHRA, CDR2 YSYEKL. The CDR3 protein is CASSQGQGLDEQYF. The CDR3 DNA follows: TGCGCCAGCAGCCAAGGACAGGGACTGGACGAGCAGTACTTC.

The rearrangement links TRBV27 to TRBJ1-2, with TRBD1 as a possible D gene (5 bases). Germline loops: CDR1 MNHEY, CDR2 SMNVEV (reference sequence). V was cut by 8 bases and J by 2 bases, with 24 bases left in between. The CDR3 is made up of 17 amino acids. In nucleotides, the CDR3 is TGTGCCAGCCGAAAAGCCACGGGGGAGAAACTAAACTATGGCTACACCTTC. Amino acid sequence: CASRKATGEKLNYGYTF.

Here the CDR3 DNA reads TGTGCCAGCAGCTCGGGGGGCCAACTCTACAATGAGCAGTTCTTC. Translated, it gives CASSSGGQLYNEQFF. The rearrangement links TRBV5-8 to TRBJ2-1; tentatively, D is TRBD2 (7 bases). Deletions cut 3 bases from V and 3 bases from J, with 13 bases between. CDR1 and CDR2 from the germline V gene are SGHTS and YDEGEE. CDR3 size: 15 residues.

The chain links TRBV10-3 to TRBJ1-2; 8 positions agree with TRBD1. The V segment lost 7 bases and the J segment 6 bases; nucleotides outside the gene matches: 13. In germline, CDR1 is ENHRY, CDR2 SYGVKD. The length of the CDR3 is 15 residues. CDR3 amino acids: CAITQQQGQGDGYTF. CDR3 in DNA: TGTGCCATCACCCAACAACAAGGACAGGGAGATGGCTACACCTTC.

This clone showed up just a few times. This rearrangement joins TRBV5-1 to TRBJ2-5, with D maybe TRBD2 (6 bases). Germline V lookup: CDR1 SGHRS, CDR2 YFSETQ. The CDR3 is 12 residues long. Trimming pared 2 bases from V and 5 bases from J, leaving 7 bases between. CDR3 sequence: CASSFGGETQYF. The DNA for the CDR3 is TGCGCCAGCAGCTTTGGGGGGGAGACCCAGTACTTC.

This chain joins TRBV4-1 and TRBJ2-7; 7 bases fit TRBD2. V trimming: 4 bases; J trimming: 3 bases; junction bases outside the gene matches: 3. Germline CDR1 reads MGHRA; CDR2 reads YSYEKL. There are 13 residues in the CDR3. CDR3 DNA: TGCGCCAGCAGCCTAACTAGCGTCTACGAGCAGTACTTC. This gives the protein CASSLTSVYEQYF.

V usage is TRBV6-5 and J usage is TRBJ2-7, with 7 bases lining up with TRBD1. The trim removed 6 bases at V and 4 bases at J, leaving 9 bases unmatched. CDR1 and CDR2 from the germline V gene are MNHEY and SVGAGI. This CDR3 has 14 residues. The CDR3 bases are TGTGCCAGCAGGACAGGGTCGACACTTTACGAGCAGTACTTC. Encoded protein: CASRTGSTLYEQYF.

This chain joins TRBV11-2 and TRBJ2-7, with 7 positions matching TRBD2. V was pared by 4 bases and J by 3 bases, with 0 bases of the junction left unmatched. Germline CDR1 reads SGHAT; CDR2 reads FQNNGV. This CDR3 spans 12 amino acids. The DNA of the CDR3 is TGTGCCAGCAGCTGGGGGGGCTACGAGCAGTACTTC. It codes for CASSWGGYEQYF.

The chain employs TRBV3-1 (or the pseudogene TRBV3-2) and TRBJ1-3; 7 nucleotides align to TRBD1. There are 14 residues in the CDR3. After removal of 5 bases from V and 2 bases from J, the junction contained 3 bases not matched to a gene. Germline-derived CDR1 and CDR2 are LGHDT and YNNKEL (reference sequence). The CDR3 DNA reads TGTGCCAGCAGCGCCGGGACAGCTGGAAACACCATATATTTT. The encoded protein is CASSAGTAGNTIYF.

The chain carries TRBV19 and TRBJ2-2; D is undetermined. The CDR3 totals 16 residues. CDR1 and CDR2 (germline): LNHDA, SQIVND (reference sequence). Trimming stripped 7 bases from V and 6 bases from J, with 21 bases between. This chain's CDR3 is CASNDGVIGVAGELFF. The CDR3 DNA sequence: TGTGCCAGTAATGACGGAGTAATAGGCGTCGCCGGGGAGCTGTTTTTT.

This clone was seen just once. CDR3: CASTETSGRASGELFF. The CDR3 bases are TGTGCCAGTACTGAGACTAGCGGGAGGGCCTCCGGGGAGCTGTTTTTT. The chain joins TRBV19 to TRBJ2-2; TRBD2 matches 14 bases. CDR3 length: 16 amino acids. Germline trimming cut 7 bases from V and 6 bases from J; bases unmatched to any gene: 7. Looked up from germline, CDR1 is LNHDA and CDR2 is SQIVND (reference sequence). The complete variable domain, with remaining parts taken from reference TRBV19 and TRBJ2-2, reads DGGITQSPKYLFRKEGQNVTLSCEQNLNHDAMYWYRQDPGQGLRLIYYSQIVNDFQKGDIAEGYSVSREKKESFPLTVTSAQKNPTAFYLCASTETSGRASGELFFGEGSRLTVL.

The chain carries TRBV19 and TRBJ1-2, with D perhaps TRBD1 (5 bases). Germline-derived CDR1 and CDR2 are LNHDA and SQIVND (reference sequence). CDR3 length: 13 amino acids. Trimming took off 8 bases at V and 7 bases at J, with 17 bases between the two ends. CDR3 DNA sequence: TGTGCCAGTGAGACCCCAGGGTTCCTTGGCTACACCTTC. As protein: CASETPGFLGYTF.

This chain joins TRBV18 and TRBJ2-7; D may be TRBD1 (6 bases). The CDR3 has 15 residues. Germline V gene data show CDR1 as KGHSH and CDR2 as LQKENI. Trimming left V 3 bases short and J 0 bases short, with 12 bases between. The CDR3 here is CASSPQADSSYEQYF. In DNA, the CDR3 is TGTGCCAGCTCACCCCAGGCGGACAGCTCCTACGAGCAGTACTTC.

CDR3 sequence reads: CASSHSGSGELFF. The CDR3 region has the DNA TGCGCCAGCAGCCATTCGGGTTCCGGGGAGCTGTTTTTT. V usage is TRBV4-1 and J usage is TRBJ2-2; D is ambiguous. CDR1 and CDR2 from the germline V gene are MGHRA and YSYEKL. V was clipped by 3 bases and J by 6 bases, with 8 bases between them. The CDR3 covers 13 residues.

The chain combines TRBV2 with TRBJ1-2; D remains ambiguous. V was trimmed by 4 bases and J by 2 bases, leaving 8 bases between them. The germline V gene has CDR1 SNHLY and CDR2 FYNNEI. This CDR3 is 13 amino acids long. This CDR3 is CASSGSGNYGYTF. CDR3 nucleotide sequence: TGTGCCAGCAGTGGGAGCGGCAACTATGGCTACACCTTC.

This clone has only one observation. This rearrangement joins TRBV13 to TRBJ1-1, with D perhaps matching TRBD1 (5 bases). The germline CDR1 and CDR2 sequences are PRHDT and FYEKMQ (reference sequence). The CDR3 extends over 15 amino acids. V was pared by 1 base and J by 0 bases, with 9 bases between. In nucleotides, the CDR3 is TGTGCCAGCAGCTTAGAGGGACTCATGAACACTGAAGCTTTCTTT. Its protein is CASSLEGLMNTEAFF.

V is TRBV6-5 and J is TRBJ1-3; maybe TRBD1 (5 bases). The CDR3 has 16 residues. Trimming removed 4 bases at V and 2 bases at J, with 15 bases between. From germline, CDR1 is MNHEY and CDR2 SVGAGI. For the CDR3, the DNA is TGTGCCAGCAGTTCCCGCGGGGGGGAGGCTGGAAACACCATATATTTT. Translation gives CASSSRGGEAGNTIYF.

Written as DNA, the CDR3 is TGTGCCAGTAGTATTAGTACTACCTCCTACGAGCAGTACTTC. Translating gives CASSISTTSYEQYF. The chain carries TRBV19 and TRBJ2-7; no reliable D call. The V end was cut by 3 bases, the J end by 0 bases, with 9 bases between. The germline V gene has CDR1 LNHDA and CDR2 SQIVND (reference sequence). The CDR3 runs to 14 residues.

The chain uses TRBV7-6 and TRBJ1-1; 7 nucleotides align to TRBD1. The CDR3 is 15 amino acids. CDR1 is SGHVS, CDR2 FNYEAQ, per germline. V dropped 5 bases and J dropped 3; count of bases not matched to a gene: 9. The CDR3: CASSLGQGEYTEAFF. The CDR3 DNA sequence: TGTGCCAGCAGCCTGGGGCAGGGGGAGTACACTGAAGCTTTCTTT.

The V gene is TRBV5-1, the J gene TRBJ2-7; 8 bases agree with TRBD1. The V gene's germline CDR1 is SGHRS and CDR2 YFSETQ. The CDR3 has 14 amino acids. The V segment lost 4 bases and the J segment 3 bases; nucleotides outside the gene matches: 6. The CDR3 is CASSTGQGFYEQYF. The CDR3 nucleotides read TGCGCCAGCAGCACCGGACAGGGTTTCTACGAGCAGTACTTC.